These 9 T cell receptor beta chains were sequenced from one sample in a study of regulatory T cells in long-lasting Graves disease. As for time point: persistent/refractory GD, antithyroid drugs over 5 years with positive TRAb. PBMCs provided the RNA from which the TCR library was made. Arm-PCR of CDR3 regions and iRepertoire HTBI primers were used to build TCR beta libraries. In TCRdb, the multiplex PCR reads were re-called with MiXCR into one record per CDR3 protein. This table has 600,000 to 800,000 distinct CDR3 sequences, 25% to 30% appearing once. The sequenced sample was peripheral blood mononuclear cells (PBMCs), obtained when the disease was refractory, from a patient treated with antithyroid drugs. The source is a female donor with Graves disease.

This clonotype was seen more than once but under ten times. The CDR3 sequence is CSVVGQPQHF. CDR3 nucleotides: TGCAGCGTTGTTGGGCAGCCCCAGCATTTT. This chain connects TRBV29-1 to TRBJ1-5; no clear D. CDR1 is SQVTM and CDR2 is ANQGSEA in the germline V gene. Trimming took 4 bases from V and 7 from J, leaving 5 bases between them. The CDR3 runs to 10 residues.

The V gene is TRBV11-2, the J gene TRBJ2-5; D is uncertain. CDR1 is SGHAT and CDR2 is FQNNGV in the germline V gene. With 6 bases removed from V and 1 base from J, the gap between germline ends came to 9 bases. The CDR3 consists of 13 residues. The CDR3 loop is CASSRPSQETQYF. The CDR3 DNA follows: TGTGCCAGCAGTCGGCCTAGCCAAGAGACCCAGTACTTC.

The V and J genes are TRBV29-1 and TRBJ1-2, with D uncertain. V lost 1 base to trimming and J lost 8 bases, with 11 bases between them. This CDR3 is built from 12 residues. Germline CDR1 SQVTM, CDR2 ANQGSEA. The CDR3 spells CSVEAGSGGYTF. The DNA for the CDR3 is TGCAGCGTTGAAGCCGGTAGCGGCGGCTACACCTTC.

Ten or more counts support this clonotype. The chain recombines TRBV12-3 or TRBV12-4 with TRBJ1-1; perhaps TRBD1 as D (6 bases). There are 13 residues in the CDR3. With 3 bases removed from V and 4 bases from J, the gap between germline ends came to 9 bases. The DNA for the CDR3 is TGTGCCAGCAGTTTTGGGGGCGCCACTGAAGCTTTCTTT. Residues: CASSFGGATEAFF.

The table lists this clonotype with a few counts. The gene calls are TRBV2 and TRBJ1-5; no clear D. The CDR3 has 16 amino acids. Germline CDR1 reads SNHLY; CDR2 reads FYNNEI. V was clipped by 1 base and J by 3 bases, with 13 bases between them. CDR3 nucleotide sequence: TGTGCCAGCAGTGAAGGGGGAAGGAGGGTCAATCAGCCCCAGCATTTT. It specifies CASSEGGRRVNQPQHF.

The V gene is TRBV25-1, the J gene TRBJ1-1, with D possibly TRBD1 on 6 matching bases. Trimming pared 5 bases from V and 3 bases from J, leaving 13 bases between. This CDR3 has 14 amino acids. CDR1 MGHDK and CDR2 SYGVNS come from the germline V gene. The CDR3 bases are TGTGCCAGCAGTATCAGGGGTGGGCACACTGAAGCTTTCTTT. Its translation is CASSIRGGHTEAFF.

V and J are TRBV29-1 and TRBJ1-1; D gene ambiguous. CDR1 and CDR2 (germline): SQVTM, ANQGSEA. Trimming left V 4 bases short and J 6 bases short, with 12 bases between. CDR3 length: 12 amino acids. The DNA of the CDR3 is TGCAGCGTTGGATCAGGACGGGCTGAAGCTTTCTTT. Translation: CSVGSGRAEAFF.

A few counts support this clonotype. The rearrangement joins TRBV20-1 to TRBJ1-5; D is unresolved. Per germline, CDR1 DFQATT and CDR2 SNEGSKA (reference sequence). V was clipped by 0 bases and J by 3 bases, with 6 bases between them. The length of the CDR3 is 13 residues. The CDR3 protein is CSAREGTNQPQHF. The CDR3 nucleotides read TGCAGTGCTAGAGAGGGAACCAATCAGCCCCAGCATTTT.

This clonotype was observed many times. This chain joins TRBV6-1 and TRBJ2-7; possible D gene TRBD2, 5 bases. CDR1 is MNHNS, CDR2 SASEGT, per germline. V gave up 6 bases and J gave up 3 bases, with 6 bases separating them. This CDR3 has 11 residues. This CDR3 is CASSDYYEQYF. The CDR3 bases are TGTGCCAGCAGCGACTACTACGAGCAGTACTTC.